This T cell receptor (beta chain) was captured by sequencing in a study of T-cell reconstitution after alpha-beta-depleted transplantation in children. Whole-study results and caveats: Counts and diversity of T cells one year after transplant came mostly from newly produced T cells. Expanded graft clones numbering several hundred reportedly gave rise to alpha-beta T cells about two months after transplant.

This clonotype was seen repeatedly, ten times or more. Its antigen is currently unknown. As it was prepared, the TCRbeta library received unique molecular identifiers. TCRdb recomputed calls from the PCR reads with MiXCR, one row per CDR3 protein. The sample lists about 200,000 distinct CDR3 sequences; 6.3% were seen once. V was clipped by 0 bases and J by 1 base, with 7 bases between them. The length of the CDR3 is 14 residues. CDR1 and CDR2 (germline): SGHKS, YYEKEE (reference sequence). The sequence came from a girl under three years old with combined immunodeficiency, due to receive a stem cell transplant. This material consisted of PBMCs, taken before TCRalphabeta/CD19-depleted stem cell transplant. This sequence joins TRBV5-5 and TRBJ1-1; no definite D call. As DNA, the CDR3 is TGTGCCAGCAGCTTGGGCCAGACGAACACTGAAGCTTTCTTT. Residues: CASSLGQTNTEAFF.